This T cell receptor beta chain was sequenced for a study of post-analysis software for immune sequencing data. General observations from the study: Controls showed lower frequencies than patients for five TRBV segments, and TRBV5-6, TRBV5-1 and TRBV20-1 were among these.

Only a few counts were recorded for this clonotype. The antigen is undetermined. Included in the TCR beta cDNA libraries were unique molecular identifiers. Each CDR3 protein is one row after TCRdb ran MiXCR on the PCR reads. The sample contains hundreds of thousands of distinct CDR3 sequences, roughly 27% of which appear only once. Trimming removed 6 bases at V and 12 bases at J, with 15 bases between. The CDR3 is 12 amino acids. The germline V gene has CDR1 ENHRY and CDR2 SYGVKD. The TCR originated in a girl between 10 and 17 years old with multiple sclerosis. The rearrangement links TRBV10-3 to TRBJ2-1, with D perhaps TRBD2 (6 bases). The source material was blood. Written as DNA, the CDR3 is TGTGCCATCAGCGGGGGAAGAGGTGGGCAGTTCTTC. This sequence encodes CAISGGRGGQFF.